A single sample is the source of the 29 T cell receptor beta chains below, sequenced in a study of regulatory T cells in long-lasting Graves disease. Arm-PCR of CDR3 regions and iRepertoire HTBI primers were used to build TCR beta libraries. TCRdb used MiXCR to reprocess the multiplex PCR reads, holding one entry per CDR3 protein. The sample holds about 470,000 distinct CDR3 sequences, 20% to 25% seen once. This sample's time point: persistent/refractory GD, antithyroid drugs over 5 years with positive TRAb. The TCR library was prepared using RNA isolated from PBMCs. The material sequenced was peripheral blood mononuclear cells (PBMCs), taken when the disease was refractory, from a patient treated with antithyroid drugs. These receptors originate from a female donor with Graves disease.

This clonotype was recorded at least ten times. V is TRBV12-3 or TRBV12-4 and J is TRBJ1-5; 8 positions agree with TRBD1. This CDR3 region has 15 residues. Losses at the gene ends were 6 bases for V and 3 bases for J; bases not matched to a gene: 7. Written as DNA, the CDR3 is TGTGCCAGCAGCCCGGACAGGGTGAACAATCAGCCCCAGCATTTT. This encodes CASSPDRVNNQPQHF.

At least ten counts were recorded for this clonotype. V gene TRBV18 combines with J gene TRBJ1-1; possible D gene TRBD1, 6 bases. Between the trimmed V and J ends, which lost 8 bases and 3 bases, there was a span of 13 bases. Germline CDR1 and CDR2: KGHSH and LQKENI. CDR3 size: 13 residues. The CDR3 protein is CASSPTGDTEAFF. DNA of the CDR3: TGTGCCAGCAGTCCGACAGGTGACACTGAAGCTTTCTTT.

This clonotype was seen more than once but under ten times. V gene TRBV5-1 combines with J gene TRBJ2-2, with TRBD1 identical over 8 bases. The ends lost 4 bases at V and 5 bases at J; junction bases unmatched: 4. The CDR3 spans 14 residues. Germline lookup yields CDR1 SGHRS and CDR2 YFSETQ. The CDR3 sequence: CASSERQGTGELFF. Written as DNA, the CDR3 is TGCGCCAGCAGCGAAAGACAGGGGACCGGGGAGCTGTTTTTT.

This clonotype was observed a few times. This chain links TRBV6-2 or TRBV6-3 with TRBJ2-4; the D call may be TRBD1 or TRBD2 (5 bases each). The CDR3 covers 13 residues. The V gene lost 6 bases and the J gene lost 12 bases, with 18 bases spanning the gap. Germline V gene sequence: CDR1 MNHEY, CDR2 SVGEGT. CDR3 coding DNA: TGTGCCAGCAGCCCCGGGAAGCCACAGGCTCAGTACTTC. As protein: CASSPGKPQAQYF.

This clonotype appeared a few times. Germline and junction disagree at one end, which may indicate a read error. The chain links TRBV20-1 to TRBJ2-2; TRBD1 matches 8 bases. Germline V gene sequence: CDR1 DFQATT, CDR2 SNEGSKA (reference sequence). The CDR3 runs to 17 residues. CDR3 residues: CSAGEVLGTGNTGELFF. The CDR3 nucleotides read TGCAGTGCTGGAGAGGTTTTGGGGACAGGGAACACCGGGGAGCTGTTTTTT.

The chain links TRBV6-2 or TRBV6-3 to TRBJ1-5; perhaps TRBD1 as D (6 bases). Germline CDR1 is MNHEY and CDR2 is SVGEGT. The CDR3 covers 13 residues. V shed 8 bases and J shed 5 bases, with 13 bases lying between them. CDR3 sequence: CASDDRTDQPQHF. For the CDR3, the DNA is TGTGCCAGCGACGACAGGACTGATCAGCCCCAGCATTTT.

This rearrangement joins TRBV28 to TRBJ2-3, with 12 bases lining up with TRBD2. Per the germline V gene, CDR1 is MDHEN and CDR2 is SYDVKM. The CDR3 sequence is 17 residues long. V shed 5 bases, J shed 1 base, and the junction held 7 bases outside the gene matches. In nucleotides, the CDR3 is TGTGCCAGCAGTCCGCCCCGACTAGCGGGGGGCACAGATACGCAGTATTTT. Translation: CASSPPRLAGGTDTQYF. Filled out from reference TRBV28 and TRBJ2-3, the complete variable domain reads DVKVTQSSRYLVKRTGEKVFLECVQDMDHENMFWYRQDPGLGLRLIYFSYDVKMKEKGDIPEGYSVSREKKERFSLILESASTNQTSMYLCASSPPRLAGGTDTQYFGPGTRLTVL.

Worth noting for this clonotype: One end of the junction varies from germline; a read error may be responsible. The chain employs TRBV5-5 and TRBJ2-2, with 9 bases lining up with TRBD1. The CDR3 spans 15 residues. Germline V gene data show CDR1 as SGHKS and CDR2 as YYEKEE (reference sequence). Here the CDR3 reads CASSQRDRDTGELFF. CDR3 bases: TGCGCCAGCAGCCAACGGGACAGGGACACCGGGGAGCTGTTTTTT.

The genes are TRBV20-1 and TRBJ1-5; no clear D gene. V was cut by 4 bases and J by 3 bases, with 7 bases left in between. Germline lookup yields CDR1 DFQATT and CDR2 SNEGSKA (reference sequence). The CDR3 runs 12 residues. In DNA form, the CDR3 reads TGCAGTGCTACGGCGCTCAATCAGCCCCAGCATTTT. Residues: CSATALNQPQHF.

The sample holds a few counts of this clonotype. V gene TRBV10-3 combines with J gene TRBJ2-4; D is perhaps TRBD2 (6 bases). Deletions cut 2 bases from V and 4 bases from J, with 12 bases between. Germline V gives CDR1 ENHRY, CDR2 SYGVKD. The CDR3 consists of 15 residues. DNA for the CDR3: TGTGCCATCAGTGAGGTCCGGGGGAAAAAAAACATTCAGTACTTC. Translating gives CAISEVRGKKNIQYF.

The table lists this clonotype with many counts. This rearrangement joins TRBV12-3 or TRBV12-4 to TRBJ1-4; the match to TRBD1 covers 9 bases. V lost 5 bases, J lost 6 bases, and 13 bases stayed unmatched. The CDR3 is 17 amino acids. The CDR3 loop is CASSRLGQGGIDEKLFF. CDR3 sequence (DNA): TGTGCCAGCAGTAGATTGGGACAGGGAGGTATTGATGAAAAACTGTTTTTT.

V is TRBV29-1 and J is TRBJ1-1; D is perhaps TRBD1 (5 bases). The ends were cut back, 6 bases at V and 2 bases at J, with 13 bases in the middle. In germline, CDR1 is SQVTM, CDR2 ANQGSEA. The CDR3 runs 13 residues. The CDR3 protein is CSVARVPNTEAFF. CDR3 bases: TGCAGCGTAGCCAGGGTTCCAAACACTGAAGCTTTCTTT. Full variable domain (remainder filled in from reference TRBV29-1 and TRBJ1-1): SAVISQKPSRDICQRGTSLTIQCQVDSQVTMMFWYRQQPGQSLTLIATANQGSEATYESGFVIDKFPISRPNLTFSTLTVSNMSPEDSSIYLCSVARVPNTEAFFGQGTRLTVV.

On this clonotype: Given a much more abundant clone one base away, this may be a read error. This chain uses TRBV28 with TRBJ2-5; 7 bases map to TRBD1. The CDR3 spans 14 residues. CDR1 MDHEN and CDR2 SYDVKM come from the germline V gene. The CDR3: CATSFRTGSETQYF. The CDR3 coding sequence is TGTGCCACCAGTTTCCGGACAGGTTCAGAGACCCAGTACTTC.

This clonotype was recorded many times. The rearrangement uses TRBV7-9 and TRBJ2-6; D possibly corresponds to TRBD1 (6 bases). CDR1 and CDR2 from the germline V gene are SEHNR and FQNEAQ (reference sequence). V was cut by 5 bases and J by 0 bases, with 23 bases left in between. The CDR3 is made up of 20 amino acids. This CDR3 is CASSTQASSGVGSGANVLTF. CDR3 bases: TGTGCCAGCAGCACACAAGCCTCCTCAGGGGTGGGCTCTGGGGCCAACGTCCTGACTTTC.

The rearrangement joins TRBV3-1 to TRBJ2-2; 9 bases are shared with TRBD1. Germline values: CDR1 LGHDT, CDR2 YNNKEL (reference sequence). There are 15 residues in the CDR3. V shed 1 base, J shed 6 bases, and the junction held 3 bases outside the gene matches. CDR3 region: CASSQGTGVAGELFF. The CDR3 bases are TGTGCCAGCAGCCAAGGGACAGGGGTTGCCGGGGAGCTGTTTTTT.

This clonotype has just a few counts. This chain uses TRBV7-2 with TRBJ1-4; weak D call: TRBD1 (5 bases). The germline V gene has CDR1 SGHTA and CDR2 FQGNSA. Trimming took 4 bases from V and 8 from J, leaving 17 bases between them. The CDR3 has 15 amino acids. Written as DNA, the CDR3 is TGTGCCAGCAGCTGGGGTGGGACGGCCTCCGAAAAACTGTTTTTT. It is translated as CASSWGGTASEKLFF.

This clonotype was seen more than once but under ten times. The chain has TRBV7-3 and TRBJ1-3; TRBD1 agrees at 8 bases. V was clipped by 5 bases and J by 0 bases; unmatched bases: 15. In germline, CDR1 is SGHTA, CDR2 FQGTGA. The CDR3 covers 19 residues. The CDR3 DNA is TGTGCCAGCAGCGGCTTGGGGACAGGCATGTTCCCCTCTGGAAACACCATATATTTT. Protein product: CASSGLGTGMFPSGNTIYF.

This clonotype was seen at least ten times. This CDR3 reads CSAIPPDSYGYTF. CDR3 coding DNA: TGCAGTGCTATCCCCCCGGACAGCTATGGCTACACCTTC. The chain links TRBV20-1 to TRBJ1-2, with D possibly matching TRBD1 (6 bases). This CDR3 has 13 amino acids. Germline CDR1 DFQATT, CDR2 SNEGSKA (reference sequence). The V and J ends lost 4 bases and 4 bases respectively, with 13 bases between them.

This clonotype was seen ten or more times. The V gene is TRBV28, the J gene TRBJ2-2; D not resolved. Germline values: CDR1 MDHEN, CDR2 SYDVKM. The V gene lost 1 base and the J gene lost 3 bases, with 6 bases spanning the gap. The CDR3 covers 14 residues. CDR3 DNA: TGTGCCAGCAGTTTATTGAAGTACACCGGGGAGCTGTTTTTT. Translation gives CASSLLKYTGELFF.

About this clonotype: This may arise from a read error, as a much more abundant clone is one base away. The chain recombines TRBV12-3 or TRBV12-4 with TRBJ1-2; weak D call: TRBD1 (5 bases). V was pared by 6 bases and J by 4 bases, with 21 bases between. The CDR3 is 16 residues long. CDR3 residues: CASSVSRGRSLYGYTF. CDR3 in DNA: TGTGCCAGCAGCGTAAGTCGGGGCAGGAGCCTCTATGGCTACACCTTC.

This clonotype came up many times. J is TRBJ1-4 and V is TRBV12-3 or TRBV12-4; possible D gene TRBD1, 5 bases. This CDR3 comprises 14 residues. Trimming took 2 bases from V and 8 from J, leaving 12 bases between them. The CDR3, as DNA: TGTGCCAGCAGTTTAAGGGCAGGGAAGGAAAAACTGTTTTTT. Translating gives CASSLRAGKEKLFF.

This clonotype came up a few times. The rearrangement joins TRBV20-1 to TRBJ2-7, with 10 bases identical to TRBD2. V lost 5 bases and J lost 5; bases outside the gene matches: 9. The CDR3 is 14 residues long. Germline values: CDR1 DFQATT, CDR2 SNEGSKA (reference sequence). The CDR3 DNA sequence: TGCAGTGCTTCGAGGACTAGCGGCGAAGACGAGCAGTACTTC. Its translation: CSASRTSGEDEQYF.

About this clonotype itself: An end of the junction differs from the germline gene, which may be a read error. The chain has TRBV30 and TRBJ2-7; 8 bases agree with TRBD2. Germline V gene sequence: CDR1 GTSNPN, CDR2 SVGIG (reference sequence). There are 12 residues in the CDR3. CDR3 amino acids: CAWSREGLRMDF. DNA of the CDR3: TGTGCCTGGAGCCGGGAGGGTCTTCGGATGGACTTC.

This clonotype was counted a few times. The CDR3 DNA sequence: TGTGCCAGTAGTATAGCGGGGGTACAAGAGACCCAGTACTTC. Amino acids: CASSIAGVQETQYF. The chain couples TRBV19 to TRBJ2-5; tentative D call: TRBD2 (6 bases). The CDR3 consists of 14 residues. The germline gives CDR1 LNHDA, CDR2 SQIVND (reference sequence). Trimming stripped 1 base from V and 2 bases from J, with 8 bases between.

This chain uses TRBV7-9 with TRBJ1-5, with D possibly TRBD1 on 5 matching bases. The V end was cut by 5 bases, the J end by 6 bases, with 8 bases between. This CDR3 comprises 12 residues. Germline lookup yields CDR1 SEHNR and CDR2 FQNEAQ (reference sequence). In DNA, the CDR3 is TGTGCCAGCAGCCGAGGGGTTCAGCCCCAGCATTTT. Protein product: CASSRGVQPQHF.

This clonotype was picked up many times. V usage is TRBV28 and J usage is TRBJ1-4; D gene unclear. V lost 6 bases to trimming and J lost 5 bases, with 16 bases between them. The CDR3 runs to 15 residues. Germline values: CDR1 MDHEN, CDR2 SYDVKM. CDR3 sequence: CASSPPNRKNEKLFF. The CDR3 DNA is TGTGCCAGCAGCCCGCCCAACAGAAAAAATGAAAAACTGTTTTTT.

This clonotype has a handful of counts. The chain carries TRBV7-9 and TRBJ1-4; perhaps TRBD1 as D (6 bases). The CDR3 is 14 amino acids. CDR1 and CDR2 from the germline V gene are SEHNR and FQNEAQ (reference sequence). The V end was cut by 5 bases, the J end by 8 bases, with 15 bases between. This CDR3 is CASSTRVGGEKLFF. The CDR3 DNA reads as TGTGCCAGCAGCACCCGGGTCGGGGGCGAAAAACTGTTTTTT. Drawing the rest from reference TRBV7-9 and TRBJ1-4, the complete variable domain is DTGVSQNPRHKITKRGQNVTFRCDPISEHNRLYWYRQTLGQGPEFLTYFQNEAQLEKSRLLSDRFSAERPKGSFSTLEIQRTEQGDSAMYLCASSTRVGGEKLFFGSGTQLSVL.

This clonotype was observed a few times. The rearrangement uses TRBV7-2 and TRBJ1-1; D uncertain. The germline V gene has CDR1 SGHTA and CDR2 FQGNSA. Trimming removed 1 base from V and 7 bases from J, with 19 bases in between. The CDR3 sequence is 16 residues long. The CDR3 here is CASSLGGSFSQLEAFF. The CDR3 DNA follows: TGTGCCAGCAGCTTAGGGGGAAGCTTTTCCCAGCTTGAAGCTTTCTTT.

This clonotype was observed many times. The chain uses TRBV6-5 and TRBJ1-1; D is perhaps TRBD1 (6 bases). The CDR3 runs to 16 residues. Trimming took 0 bases from V and 4 from J, leaving 15 bases between them. In germline, CDR1 is MNHEY, CDR2 SVGAGI. For the CDR3, the DNA is TGTGCCAGCAGTTACTCTACGGGGGCGGTTGGCACTGAAGCTTTCTTT. This sequence encodes CASSYSTGAVGTEAFF.